This TCR beta chain comes out of a study of lymphopenia after photon versus proton radiotherapy. Per the germline V gene, CDR1 is SGHVS and CDR2 is FNYEAQ. V was clipped by 4 bases and J by 7 bases, with 10 bases between them. The CDR3 covers 13 residues. Assay: immunoSEQ multiplex PCR; the TCRdb copy retains only in-frame clones and omits some. This sample has 60,000 to 75,000 clones, with approximately 86% found just once. For this clone: The target antigen is unknown.

Study-wide results and limits: Under photons, naive T cells and diversity fell while effector/memory populations rose. Better survival with proton therapy was suggested as possible, not demonstrated. In patients who died, overall survival fell as post-nadir TCR diversity dropped more.

This TCR derives from a man aged 35 to 55 with gastric cancer. The gene calls are TRBV7-6 and TRBJ1-4; no clear D. Here the sequenced sample was peripheral blood, taken from a patient treated with photon-based radiotherapy. CDR3 region: CASSYLGSEKLFF. DNA of the CDR3: TGTGCCAGCAGCTACCTCGGTAGTGAAAAACTGTTTTTT. Variable domain in full (rest from reference TRBV7-6 and TRBJ1-4): GAGVSQSPRYKVTKRGQDVALRCDPISGHVSLYWYRQALGQGPEFLTYFNYEAQQDKSGLPNDRFSAERPEGSISTLTIQRTEQRDSAMYRCASSYLGSEKLFFGSGTQLSVL.